The 30 T cell receptor beta chains below come from one sample, sequenced in a study of graft-versus-host responses after intestinal transplantation. Antigens for these TCRs are unknown. Only in-frame clones appear in the TCRdb table, and some are missing; sequencing was by immunoSEQ multiplex PCR. The sample lists approximately 76,000 clones, 84% occurring once. The specimen comprised unstimulated CD4+ T cells sorted from spleen or lymph node cells, sampled before transplant. These TCRs come from a human donor who was the organ donor for an intestinal transplant.

The V and J genes are TRBV11-2 and TRBJ2-5; D not certain. Germline V gene data show CDR1 as SGHAT and CDR2 as FQNNGV. There are 14 residues in the CDR3. V lost 0 bases to trimming and J lost 5 bases, with 10 bases between them. Here the CDR3 DNA reads TGTGCCAGCAGCTTAGATCGCGCCGCTGAGACCCAGTACTTC. The encoded protein is CASSLDRAAETQYF.

V gene TRBV7-3 combines with J gene TRBJ2-2; 7 nucleotides align to TRBD1. Germline CDR1 SGHTA, CDR2 FQGTGA. This CDR3 is 16 amino acids long. Trimming cost V 5 bases and J 5 bases; bases outside gene matches: 11. In nucleotides, the CDR3 is TGTGCCAGCAGCCTGACAGGGACCGCCGTAACCGGGGAGCTGTTTTTT. It yields the protein CASSLTGTAVTGELFF.

The J gene is TRBJ2-4, the V gene TRBV10-1, with D perhaps TRBD1 (5 bases). This CDR3 region has 14 residues. Trimming shortened V by 4 bases and J by 0 bases, and 7 bases separated the two germline ends. CDR1 and CDR2 from the germline V gene are WNHNN and SYGVQD (reference sequence). The CDR3 bases are TGCGCCAGCAGTGTTGGACAAGCCAAAAACATTCAGTACTTC. Translated, it gives CASSVGQAKNIQYF.

The chain links TRBV7-7 to TRBJ2-7, with 7 bases fitting TRBD1. The V gene's germline CDR1 is SSHAT and CDR2 FNYEAQ (reference sequence). The CDR3 has 13 residues. CDR3 residues: CASSPRDSCEQYV. CDR3 nucleotide sequence: TGTGCTAGCAGCCCTCGGGACAGCTGTGAGCAGTACGTC.

The chain is built from TRBV7-2 and TRBJ2-5; D may be TRBD2 (6 bases). Per germline, CDR1 SGHTA and CDR2 FQGNSA. The CDR3 is 14 residues long. Trimming removed 3 bases from V and 4 bases from J, with 12 bases in between. As DNA, the CDR3 is TGTGCCAGCAGCTTTGTCGGGGGTCGAGAGACCCAGTACTTC. This sequence encodes CASSFVGGRETQYF.

In nucleotides, the CDR3 is TGTGCCAGCTCACCACGGGACACGAACACCGGGGAGCTGTTTTTT. Its translation: CASSPRDTNTGELFF. The genes are TRBV18 and TRBJ2-2, with D maybe TRBD1 (6 bases). This CDR3 has 15 residues. Trimming shortened V by 1 base and J by 0 bases, and 6 bases separated the two germline ends. The germline V gene encodes CDR1 KGHSH and CDR2 LQKENI.

As DNA, the CDR3 is TGTGCCAGCAGCTTAAATCATGTAGCAGATACGCAGTATTTT. Protein: CASSLNHVADTQYF. This chain joins TRBV11-3 and TRBJ2-3; D uncertain. Germline-derived CDR1 and CDR2 are SGHNT and YENEEA. CDR3 size: 14 residues. With 2 bases removed from V and 4 bases from J, the gap between germline ends came to 10 bases.

This chain connects TRBV2 to TRBJ2-5; 9 bases are a match to TRBD2. The CDR3 runs to 18 residues. V gave up 3 bases and J gave up 5 bases; unmatched junction bases: 16. Germline V lookup: CDR1 SNHLY, CDR2 FYNNEI. The CDR3 region has the DNA TGTGCCAGCAGTGATGGGCGGTCTCTAGCGGGGATGCGGGAGACCCAGTACTTC. The encoded protein is CASSDGRSLAGMRETQYF.

The table lists this clone with a count of one. The chain recombines TRBV28 with TRBJ1-1; D unclear. From germline, CDR1 is MDHEN and CDR2 SYDVKM. V shed 4 bases and J shed 0 bases, with 15 bases lying between them. The length of the CDR3 is 16 residues. As DNA, the CDR3 is TGTGCCAGCAGTTCTCGGCGGGTACTGGTGAACACTGAAGCTTTCTTT. It translates to CASSSRRVLVNTEAFF.

V usage is TRBV4-2 and J usage is TRBJ1-4; maybe TRBD1 (5 bases). Per germline, CDR1 LGHNA and CDR2 YNFKEQ. The germline V and J ends were trimmed by 4 bases and 2 bases, with 14 bases remaining between them. This CDR3 has 16 residues. The CDR3: CASSRMTGGTNEKLFF. CDR3 sequence (DNA): TGTGCCAGCAGCCGGATGACTGGGGGGACTAATGAAAAACTGTTTTTT.

The chain carries TRBV4-1 and TRBJ1-2, with TRBD1 identical over 7 bases. Looked up from germline, CDR1 is MGHRA and CDR2 is YSYEKL. This CDR3 contains 17 residues. The V segment lost 0 bases and the J segment 4 bases; nucleotides outside the gene matches: 11. CDR3: CASSQESDRPQTYGYTF. The CDR3 DNA sequence: TGCGCCAGCAGCCAAGAATCGGACAGGCCTCAAACCTATGGCTACACCTTC.

This clone has only one observation. The chain employs TRBV4-3 and TRBJ2-5; TRBD1 matches at 7 bases. This CDR3 has 19 residues. Looked up from germline, CDR1 is LGHNA and CDR2 is YSLEER. J lost 3 bases, V lost 1 base, and 17 bases had no gene match. CDR3: CASSQGKGPGGIAKETQYF. In nucleotides, the CDR3 is TGCGCCAGCAGCCAAGGGAAAGGACCAGGGGGTATCGCTAAAGAGACCCAGTACTTC.

This sequence joins TRBV27 and TRBJ1-5, with D maybe TRBD1 (5 bases). The CDR3 covers 15 residues. Trimming removed 2 bases at V and 7 bases at J, with 15 bases between. Germline CDR1 reads MNHEY; CDR2 reads SMNVEV (reference sequence). CDR3 residues: CASSLTGVSRQPQHF. CDR3 sequence (DNA): TGTGCCAGCAGTTTAACGGGGGTATCAAGACAGCCCCAGCATTTT.

The count of this clone is one. The V gene is TRBV25-1, the J gene TRBJ1-1, with D perhaps TRBD1 (5 bases). The CDR3 totals 14 residues. Germline loops: CDR1 MGHDK, CDR2 SYGVNS. V was shortened by 6 bases and J by 3 bases, with 14 bases between the two germline ends. The CDR3: CASRGGSEDTEAFF. CDR3 in DNA: TGTGCCAGCAGGGGGGGAAGTGAGGACACTGAAGCTTTCTTT.

This clone was detected a few times. The sample carries other DNA sequences with the same CDR3. The gene calls are TRBV19 and TRBJ2-2; 7 bases fit TRBD2. V trimming: 1 base; J trimming: 4 bases; junction bases outside the gene matches: 0. Germline V CDR1 and CDR2: LNHDA, SQIVND (reference sequence). The CDR3 length is 14 residues. The chain's CDR3 is CASSIAGGTGELFF. CDR3 coding DNA: TGTGCCAGTAGTATAGCGGGGGGCACCGGGGAGCTGTTTTTT.

The chain uses TRBV5-1 and TRBJ2-1; D remains unclear. Germline loops: CDR1 SGHRS, CDR2 YFSETQ. CDR3 length: 13 amino acids. V was pared by 4 bases and J by 5 bases, with 10 bases between. CDR3 coding DNA: TGCGCCAGCAGCCTGGAGCTAGACAATGAGCAGTTCTTC. Translating it yields CASSLELDNEQFF.

This clone was counted a few times. The J gene is TRBJ2-2, the V gene TRBV19, with a tentative D call TRBD1 (5 bases). Trimming took 4 bases from V and 0 from J, leaving 15 bases between them. The CDR3 contains 17 residues. Germline V gene lookup returns CDR1 LNHDA and CDR2 SQIVND (reference sequence). The chain's CDR3 is CASSTRGGQPNTGELFF. The CDR3 region has the DNA TGTGCCAGTAGTACTCGTGGCGGACAACCGAACACCGGGGAGCTGTTTTTT.

The rearrangement uses TRBV30 and TRBJ2-7; maybe TRBD2 (5 bases). Per germline, CDR1 GTSNPN and CDR2 SVGIG (reference sequence). The CDR3 totals 12 residues. The CDR3 sequence is CALAGEGLEQCV. In DNA form, the CDR3 reads TGTGCCCTGGCAGGTGAGGGCCTCGAGCAGTGCGTC.

The CDR3 DNA reads TGTGCCAGCAGCCTGGGACAGGGTATCGGGTACGAGCAGTACGTC. Its translation is CASSLGQGIGYEQYV. The chain is built from TRBV7-9 and TRBJ2-7, with TRBD1 matching over 9 bases. Trimming at V came to 5 bases and at J to 4 bases, leaving 9 bases not matched to a gene. CDR3 size: 15 residues. From germline, CDR1 is SEHNR and CDR2 FQNEAQ (reference sequence).

The rearrangement joins TRBV28 to TRBJ1-5; a weak D match, TRBD1 (6 bases). The CDR3 contains 12 residues. Germline V gene sequence: CDR1 MDHEN, CDR2 SYDVKM. DNA for the CDR3: TGTTCTTCAGGGGATAGCAATCAGCCCCAGCATTTT. It yields the protein CSSGDSNQPQHF.

The chain is built from TRBV4-3 and TRBJ1-6; D unclear. Trimming removed 1 base from V and 6 bases from J, with 13 bases in between. This CDR3 has 16 residues. The V gene's germline CDR1 is LGHNA and CDR2 YSLEER. CDR3 bases: TGCGCCAGCAGCCAAGCTCTTCTAGAGACTAATTCACCCCTCCACTTT. Its protein is CASSQALLETNSPLHF.

The sample holds a few counts of this clone. This sequence joins TRBV6-1 and TRBJ2-7; TRBD2 aligns across 12 bases. This CDR3 region has 17 residues. With 3 bases clipped from V and 0 bases from J, the junction kept 6 bases outside the gene matches. Germline V gene sequence: CDR1 MNHNS, CDR2 SASEGT. CDR3 bases: TGTGCCAGCAGTGATTCCAGACTAGCGGGGGCCTCCTACGAGCAGTACGTC. Translated: CASSDSRLAGASYEQYV.

The V and J genes are TRBV6-5 and TRBJ2-7; no definite D call. V dropped 5 bases and J dropped 7 bases, with 18 bases sitting between them. This CDR3 contains 14 residues. CDR1 MNHEY and CDR2 SVGAGI come from the germline V gene. CDR3 protein: CASSALASPVEQYV. Written as DNA, the CDR3 is TGTGCCAGCAGTGCCCTCGCGTCGCCAGTGGAGCAGTACGTC.

This clone was seen just once. Other DNA sequences from this sample encode an identical CDR3 as well. The chain links TRBV2 to TRBJ2-3; D is perhaps TRBD1 (5 bases). The CDR3 totals 14 residues. Germline V gives CDR1 SNHLY, CDR2 FYNNEI. Trimming stripped 6 bases from V and 0 bases from J, with 10 bases between. The CDR3 protein is CASSPDRSTDTQYF. CDR3 bases: TGTGCCAGCAGCCCAGACAGAAGCACAGATACGCAGTATTTT.

V and J are TRBV15 and TRBJ2-6; a possible D gene is TRBD2 (5 bases). Germline V gene lookup returns CDR1 LNHNV and CDR2 YYDKDF (reference sequence). The CDR3 is made up of 18 amino acids. The V and J ends lost 0 bases and 4 bases respectively, with 16 bases between them. The CDR3 DNA reads as TGTGCCACCAGCAGAGATGGGCTTCGGGGTAACGGGGCCAACGTCCTGACTTTC. Translation: CATSRDGLRGNGANVLTF. Full variable domain (remainder filled in from reference TRBV15 and TRBJ2-6): DAMVIQNPRYQVTQFGKPVTLSCSQTLNHNVMYWYQQKSSQAPKLLFHYYDKDFNNEADTPDNFQSRRPNTSFCFLDIRSPGLGDTAMYLCATSRDGLRGNGANVLTFGAGSRLTVL.

The chain's CDR3 is CASSRQSSGNTIYF. In DNA, the CDR3 is TGTGCCAGCAGCCGACAGAGCTCTGGAAACACCATATATTTT. The chain carries TRBV14 and TRBJ1-3, with a possible D match to TRBD1 (5 bases). V shed 4 bases and J shed 0 bases, with 7 bases lying between them. This CDR3 region has 14 residues. Germline V gives CDR1 SGHDN, CDR2 FVKESK. Variable domain in full (rest from reference TRBV14 and TRBJ1-3): EAGVTQFPSHSVIEKGQTVTLRCDPISGHDNLYWYRRVMGKEIKFLLHFVKESKQDESGMPNNRFLAERTGGTYSTLKVQPAELEDSGVYFCASSRQSSGNTIYFGEGSWLTVV.

This chain connects TRBV18 to TRBJ1-1; D ambiguous. This CDR3 comprises 13 residues. The germline V and J ends were trimmed by 2 bases and 3 bases, with 7 bases remaining between them. From germline, CDR1 is KGHSH and CDR2 LQKENI. CDR3 DNA: TGTGCCAGCTCACCATTGACATACACTGAAGCTTTCTTT. Protein product: CASSPLTYTEAFF.

The gene calls are TRBV11-1 and TRBJ1-2; D gene uncertain. Looked up from germline, CDR1 is SGHAT and CDR2 is FQDESV (reference sequence). The germline V and J ends were trimmed by 5 bases and 8 bases, with 9 bases remaining between them. CDR3 size: 11 residues. The CDR3 sequence: CASSPGLGYTF. CDR3 DNA sequence: TGTGCCAGCAGCCCAGGCCTAGGCTACACCTTC.

The chain uses TRBV18 and TRBJ1-2, with D perhaps matching TRBD1 (5 bases). This CDR3 is 13 amino acids long. Deletions cut 3 bases from V and 4 bases from J, with 9 bases between. From germline, CDR1 is KGHSH and CDR2 LQKENI. DNA for the CDR3: TGTGCCAGCTCACCTGACAGTTCCTATGGCTACACCTTC. Its translation: CASSPDSSYGYTF.

This clone was recorded a few times. This chain uses TRBV7-9 with TRBJ1-3; D remains ambiguous. Per germline, CDR1 SEHNR and CDR2 FQNEAQ (reference sequence). V was shortened by 5 bases and J by 2 bases, with 4 bases between the two germline ends. This CDR3 is 12 amino acids long. The CDR3 region is CASSLAGNTIYF. In DNA form, the CDR3 reads TGTGCCAGCAGCCTTGCTGGAAACACCATATATTTT.